Described below is a single T cell receptor beta chain sequence and its context. Its antigen is undetermined. V gave up 9 bases and J gave up 5 bases; unmatched junction bases: 8. Germline V gives CDR1 MNHEY, CDR2 SMNVEV (reference sequence). The CDR3 contains 15 residues. The data stem from a study of cytomegalovirus exposure and HLA in healthy donors. Study outcomes and limitations: Among TCR sequences, most were rare, though some public TCRs appeared in many donors. Using the classifier, cytomegalovirus status was reportedly diagnosed with high specificity and sensitivity.

Amplification used 60 Vbeta primers and 13 Jbeta primers. Using immunoSEQ multiplex PCR, the repertoire was profiled, and TCRdb retains in-frame clones only, with some absent. The sample has roughly 190,000 clones, 60% to 85% seen once. The receptor comes from a woman aged 18-29 years in good health and CMV-seronegative. The chain links TRBV27 to TRBJ2-1; the match to TRBD2 covers 12 bases. The sequencing sample was made of PBMCs. CDR3 nucleotide sequence: TGTGCCAGTCGCCCCAGACTAGCGGGGGACAATGAGCAGTTCTTC. It is translated as CASRPRLAGDNEQFF.